A single sample gave rise to the 2 T cell receptor beta chains below, sequenced in a study of T cell changes during pregnancy in multiple sclerosis. Measured with immunoSEQ multiplex PCR; TCRdb has only the in-frame clones, and not every one. Here the sample spans 79,000 or so clones, approximately 90% being singletons. The sample in question was CD4+ T cells from peripheral blood mononuclear cells, obtained before pregnancy. The receptors were sampled from a female donor with multiple sclerosis, enrolled in a pregnancy study.

J is TRBJ1-5 and V is TRBV5-5, with D possibly TRBD1 on 6 matching bases. CDR3 length equals 17 residues. With 2 bases removed from V and 5 bases from J, the gap between germline ends came to 20 bases. The germline gives CDR1 SGHKS, CDR2 YYEKEE (reference sequence). CDR3 DNA sequence: TGTGCCAGCAGCTTATCTTTCTGGGGGGGCGGGGATCAGCCCCAGCATTTT. It is translated as CASSLSFWGGGDQPQHF. The complete variable domain, with remaining parts taken from reference TRBV5-5 and TRBJ1-5, reads DAGVTQSPTHLIKTRGQQVTLRCSPISGHKSVSWYQQVLGQGPQFIFQYYEKEERGRGNFPDRFSARQFPNYSSELNVNALLLGDSALYLCASSLSFWGGGDQPQHFGDGTRLSIL.

J is TRBJ2-2 and V is TRBV30; D call uncertain. CDR1 and CDR2 (germline): GTSNPN, SVGIG (reference sequence). The CDR3 has 14 amino acids. V was cut by 3 bases and J by 1 base, with 9 bases left in between. DNA for the CDR3: TGTGCCTGGAGGTCTCCGGGGAACACCGGGGAGCTGTTTTTT. Its translation: CAWRSPGNTGELFF.